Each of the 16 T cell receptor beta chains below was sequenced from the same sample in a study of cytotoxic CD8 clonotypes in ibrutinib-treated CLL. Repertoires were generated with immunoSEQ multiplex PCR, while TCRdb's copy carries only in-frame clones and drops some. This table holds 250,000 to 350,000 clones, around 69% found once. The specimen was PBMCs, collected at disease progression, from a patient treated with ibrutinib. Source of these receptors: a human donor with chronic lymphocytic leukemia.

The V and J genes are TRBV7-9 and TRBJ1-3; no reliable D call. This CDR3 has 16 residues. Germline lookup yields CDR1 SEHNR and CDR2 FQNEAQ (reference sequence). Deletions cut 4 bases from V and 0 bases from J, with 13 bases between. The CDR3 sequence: CASSYLGLYSGNTIYF. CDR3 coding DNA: TGTGCCAGCAGCTACCTAGGACTGTACTCTGGAAACACCATATATTTT.

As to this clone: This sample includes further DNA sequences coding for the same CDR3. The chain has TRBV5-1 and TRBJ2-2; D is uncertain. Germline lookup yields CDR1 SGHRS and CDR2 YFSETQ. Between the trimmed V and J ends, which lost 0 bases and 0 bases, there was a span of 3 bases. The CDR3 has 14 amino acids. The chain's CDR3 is CASSLGSNTGELFF. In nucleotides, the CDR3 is TGCGCCAGCAGCTTGGGCTCGAACACCGGGGAGCTGTTTTTT.

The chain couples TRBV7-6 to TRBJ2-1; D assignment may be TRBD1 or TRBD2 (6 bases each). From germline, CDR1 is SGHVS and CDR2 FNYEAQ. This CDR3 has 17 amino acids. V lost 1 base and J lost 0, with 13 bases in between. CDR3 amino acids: CASSLDIPGASYNEQFF. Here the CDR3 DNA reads TGTGCCAGCAGCTTAGATATCCCGGGGGCCTCCTACAATGAGCAGTTCTTC.

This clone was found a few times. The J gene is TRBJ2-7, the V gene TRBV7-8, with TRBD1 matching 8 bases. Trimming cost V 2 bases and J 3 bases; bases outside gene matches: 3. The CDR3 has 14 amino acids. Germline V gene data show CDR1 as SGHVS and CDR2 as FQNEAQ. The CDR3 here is CASSLQGAYYEQYF. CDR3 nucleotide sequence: TGTGCCAGCAGCTTACAGGGGGCCTACTACGAGCAGTACTTC. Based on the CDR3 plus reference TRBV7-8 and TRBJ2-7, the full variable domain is GAGVSQSPRYKVAKRGQDVALRCDPISGHVSLFWYQQALGQGPEFLTYFQNEAQLDKSGLPSDRFFAERPEGSVSTLKIQRTQQEDSAVYLCASSLQGAYYEQYFGPGTRLTVT.

The CDR3 coding sequence is TGTGCCATCAGTGAGTCATCCCCGGGACTCTATGGCTACACCTTC. As protein: CAISESSPGLYGYTF. The rearrangement joins TRBV10-3 to TRBJ1-2, with a tentative D call TRBD1 (5 bases). V was trimmed by 0 bases and J by 4 bases, leaving 12 bases between them. CDR1 is ENHRY, CDR2 SYGVKD, per germline. This CDR3 has 15 residues.

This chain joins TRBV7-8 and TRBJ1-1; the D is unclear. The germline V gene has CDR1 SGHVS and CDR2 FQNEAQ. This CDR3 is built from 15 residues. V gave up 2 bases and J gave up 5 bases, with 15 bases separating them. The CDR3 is CASSLRPGEYTEAFF. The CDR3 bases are TGTGCCAGCAGCTTACGGCCAGGCGAGTATACTGAAGCTTTCTTT.

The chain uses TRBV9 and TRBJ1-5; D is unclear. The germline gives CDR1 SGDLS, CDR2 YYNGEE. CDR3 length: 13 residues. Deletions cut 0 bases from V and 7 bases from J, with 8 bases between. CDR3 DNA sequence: TGTGCCAGCAGCGTAGAAGGGTCCCAGCCCCAGCATTTT. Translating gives CASSVEGSQPQHF.

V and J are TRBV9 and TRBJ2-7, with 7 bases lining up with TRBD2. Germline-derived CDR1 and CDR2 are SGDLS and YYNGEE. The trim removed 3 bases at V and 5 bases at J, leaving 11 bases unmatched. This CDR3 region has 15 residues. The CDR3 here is CASSANPGLSHEQYF. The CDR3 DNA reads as TGTGCCAGCAGCGCAAACCCGGGACTAAGCCACGAGCAGTACTTC.

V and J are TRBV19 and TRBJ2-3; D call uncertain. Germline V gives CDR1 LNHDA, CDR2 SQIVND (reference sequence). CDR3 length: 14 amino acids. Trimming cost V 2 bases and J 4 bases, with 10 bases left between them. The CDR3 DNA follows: TGTGCCAGTAGTATAACCGCCACAGCAGATACGCAGTATTTT. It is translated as CASSITATADTQYF. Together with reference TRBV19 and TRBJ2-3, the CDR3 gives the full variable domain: DGGITQSPKYLFRKEGQNVTLSCEQNLNHDAMYWYRQDPGQGLRLIYYSQIVNDFQKGDIAEGYSVSREKKESFPLTVTSAQKNPTAFYLCASSITATADTQYFGPGTRLTVL.

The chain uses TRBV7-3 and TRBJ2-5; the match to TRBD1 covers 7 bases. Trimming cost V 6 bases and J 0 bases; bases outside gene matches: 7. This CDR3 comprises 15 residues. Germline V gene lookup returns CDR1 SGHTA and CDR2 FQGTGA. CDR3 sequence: CASRSGTVYQETQYF. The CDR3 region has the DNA TGTGCCAGCAGATCCGGGACAGTGTACCAAGAGACCCAGTACTTC.

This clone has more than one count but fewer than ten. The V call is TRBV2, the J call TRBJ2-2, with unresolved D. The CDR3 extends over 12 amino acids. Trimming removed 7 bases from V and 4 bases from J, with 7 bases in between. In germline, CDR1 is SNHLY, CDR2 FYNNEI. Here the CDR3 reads CASNWGTGELFF. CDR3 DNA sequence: TGTGCCAGCAACTGGGGCACCGGGGAGCTGTTTTTT.

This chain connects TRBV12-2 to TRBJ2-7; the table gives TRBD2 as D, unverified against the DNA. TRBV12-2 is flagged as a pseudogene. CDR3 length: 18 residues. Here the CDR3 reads CASRPARGQRDYANLQYF. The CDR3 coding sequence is TGTGCAAGTCGCCCCGCAAGGGGCCAGCGGGACTACGCAAATCTGCAGTACTTC.

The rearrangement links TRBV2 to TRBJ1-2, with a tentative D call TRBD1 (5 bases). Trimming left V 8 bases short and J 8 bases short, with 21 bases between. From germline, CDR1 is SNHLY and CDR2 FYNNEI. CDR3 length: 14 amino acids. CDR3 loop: CASGQGRVIKGYTF. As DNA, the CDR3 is TGTGCCAGCGGCCAGGGAAGAGTTATCAAAGGCTACACCTTC.

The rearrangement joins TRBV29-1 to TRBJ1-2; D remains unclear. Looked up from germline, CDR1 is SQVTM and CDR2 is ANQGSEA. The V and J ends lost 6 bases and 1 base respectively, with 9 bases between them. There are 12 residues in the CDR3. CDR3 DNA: TGCAGCGTGAGCCAAATTAACTATGGCTACACCTTC. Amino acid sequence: CSVSQINYGYTF.

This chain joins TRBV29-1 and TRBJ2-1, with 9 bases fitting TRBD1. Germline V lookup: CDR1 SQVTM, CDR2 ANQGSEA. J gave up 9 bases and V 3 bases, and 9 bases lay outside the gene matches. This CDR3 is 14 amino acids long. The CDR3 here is CSVEEDRGSIEQFF. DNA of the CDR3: TGCAGCGTTGAGGAGGACAGGGGATCCATTGAGCAGTTCTTC.

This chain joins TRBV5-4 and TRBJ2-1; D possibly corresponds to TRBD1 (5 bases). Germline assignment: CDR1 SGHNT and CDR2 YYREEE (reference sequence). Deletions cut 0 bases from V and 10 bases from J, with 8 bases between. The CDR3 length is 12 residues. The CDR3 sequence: CASSLDHREQFF. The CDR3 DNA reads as TGTGCCAGCAGCTTGGACCACAGGGAGCAGTTCTTC. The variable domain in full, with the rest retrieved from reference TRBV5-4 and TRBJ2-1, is ETGVTQSPTHLIKTRGQQVTLRCSSQSGHNTVSWYQQALGQGPQFIFQYYREEENGRGNFPPRFSGLQFPNYSSELNVNALELDDSALYLCASSLDHREQFFGPGTRLTVL.